The rows below give T cell receptor beta chains drawn from one sample of a study of cytomegalovirus exposure and HLA in healthy donors. Here immunoSEQ multiplex PCR was the method, and the copy in TCRdb shows in-frame clones only, minus some. Altogether about 150,000 clones are present, over 70% being singletons, with the ten largest covering more than 6%. The material sequenced was PBMCs. These receptor sequences come from a woman between 35 and 50 years old in good health and CMV-seropositive. The CDR3 runs from the conserved cysteine through the conserved F or W. D genes are given only for firm matches.

v_gene: TRBV4-1
d_gene: TRBD1
j_gene: TRBJ2-2
CDR3aa: CASRDRGNTGELFF

v_gene: TRBV6-1
d_gene: NA
j_gene: TRBJ2-7
CDR3aa: CASSGDNSYEQYF

v_gene: TRBV6-5
d_gene: TRBD1
j_gene: TRBJ1-4
CDR3aa: CASRSRDSEKLFF

v_gene: TRBV4-2
d_gene: NA
j_gene: TRBJ1-5
CDR3aa: CASSQDRFNTGYQPQHF

v_gene: TRBV28
d_gene: TRBD1
j_gene: TRBJ1-3
CDR3aa: CASSLLGTGAGNTIYF

v_gene: TRBV6-5
d_gene: TRBD1
j_gene: TRBJ2-2
CDR3aa: CASTLGQGEGELFF

v_gene: TRBV6-1
d_gene: TRBD1
j_gene: TRBJ1-2
CDR3aa: CASSWTGNYGYTF

v_gene: TRBV4-1
d_gene: TRBD2
j_gene: TRBJ2-3
CDR3aa: CASSQGGLAGTDTQYF

v_gene: TRBV9
d_gene: NA
j_gene: TRBJ1-1
CDR3aa: CASSGPRNTEAFF

v_gene: TRBV6-1
d_gene: NA
j_gene: TRBJ1-1
CDR3aa: CASSEGGRDAFF

v_gene: TRBV30
d_gene: TRBD2
j_gene: TRBJ2-5
CDR3aa: CAWSYSGGARETQYF

v_gene: TRBV30
d_gene: NA
j_gene: TRBJ2-1
CDR3aa: CACRSGLYNEQFF

v_gene: TRBV9
d_gene: NA
j_gene: TRBJ1-3
CDR3aa: CASSDPHSFSGNTIYF

v_gene: TRBV28
d_gene: NA
j_gene: TRBJ2-5
CDR3aa: CASSRDSSQETQYF

v_gene: TRBV4-3
d_gene: NA
j_gene: TRBJ2-7
CDR3aa: CASSQEGRGGDEQYF

v_gene: TRBV7-8
d_gene: TRBD2
j_gene: TRBJ2-1
CDR3aa: CASSLAGTSPRDEQFF

v_gene: TRBV6-5
d_gene: TRBD1
j_gene: TRBJ2-3
CDR3aa: CASSYPTGDTQYF

v_gene: TRBV19
d_gene: TRBD1
j_gene: TRBJ1-4
CDR3aa: CASSRGDSSSTNEKLFF

v_gene: TRBV15
d_gene: NA
j_gene: TRBJ1-2
CDR3aa: CATSSGGDSRYTF

v_gene: TRBV5-1
d_gene: NA
j_gene: TRBJ2-6
CDR3aa: CASSLGSGANGLTF

v_gene: TRBV11-2
d_gene: TRBD1
j_gene: TRBJ1-1
CDR3aa: CASSQYRGLVRTEAFF

v_gene: TRBV29-1
d_gene: NA
j_gene: TRBJ2-7
CDR3aa: CSVETGIYEQYF

v_gene: TRBV6-5
d_gene: TRBD1
j_gene: TRBJ1-1
CDR3aa: CASIDRGGMNTEAFF

v_gene: TRBV14
d_gene: NA
j_gene: TRBJ2-5
CDR3aa: CASSQGNSRAETQYF

v_gene: TRBV5-4
d_gene: NA
j_gene: TRBJ2-5
CDR3aa: CASSLAGGQETQYF

v_gene: TRBV5-1
d_gene: NA
j_gene: TRBJ1-1
CDR3aa: CASSLGAGTEAFF

v_gene: TRBV5-1
d_gene: NA
j_gene: TRBJ2-5
CDR3aa: CASSWGGAGETQYF

v_gene: TRBV5-1
d_gene: TRBD1
j_gene: TRBJ2-2
CDR3aa: CASSFVGQGSGELFF

v_gene: TRBV30
d_gene: NA
j_gene: TRBJ1-2
CDR3aa: CAWRVQGYGYTF

v_gene: TRBV19
d_gene: TRBD2
j_gene: TRBJ2-1
CDR3aa: CASRSGGSYNEQFF

v_gene: TRBV2
d_gene: NA
j_gene: TRBJ1-2
CDR3aa: CASSAGRVMSGYTF